Listed below are T cell receptor beta chains from one sample, sequenced in a study of blood T cell repertoires in COVID-19. Produced via immunoSEQ multiplex PCR; TCRdb's table is partial and in-frame only. The sample contains fewer than 300,000 clones, over 75% of which appear only once. The sequenced material came from peripheral blood. The receptor source for this set is a woman aged 25-40 years with acute or convalescent COVID-19. The conserved cysteine and the conserved F or W are not part of the CDR3 here. The order of the fields is J gene, V gene, CDR3 protein.

j_call: TRBJ1-6
v_call: TRBV19
cdr3_aa: ATRGIRPTLANSPLH

j_call: TRBJ2-7
v_call: TRBV25-1
cdr3_aa: ASILSGTSGGSSYEQY

j_call: TRBJ2-7
v_call: TRBV10-3
cdr3_aa: AISAQYEQY

j_call: TRBJ2-1
v_call: TRBV5-4
cdr3_aa: ASREGQLNYNEQF

j_call: TRBJ1-1
v_call: TRBV5-8
cdr3_aa: ASSLGGIIMNTEAF

j_call: TRBJ1-4
v_call: TRBV4-3
cdr3_aa: ASSQRGGVNEKLF

j_call: TRBJ2-7
v_call: TRBV19
cdr3_aa: ASAWDYESPEQY

j_call: TRBJ1-3
v_call: TRBV12-3/TRBV12-4
cdr3_aa: ASSPGTVG

j_call: TRBJ1-1
v_call: TRBV25-1
cdr3_aa: ASSGRVGSTEAF

j_call: TRBJ2-1
v_call: TRBV24-1
cdr3_aa: ATSDPLAGADNEQF

j_call: TRBJ1-2
v_call: TRBV3-1/TRBV3-2
cdr3_aa: ASSQDAVTNYGYT

j_call: TRBJ1-2
v_call: TRBV19
cdr3_aa: ASSHTQPHGYT

j_call: TRBJ2-2
v_call: TRBV4-2
cdr3_aa: ASSLRLAGNTGELF

j_call: TRBJ2-5
v_call: TRBV6-4
cdr3_aa: ASSEVAGGLETQY

j_call: TRBJ2-1
v_call: TRBV7-8
cdr3_aa: ASSRTSGRALTYNEQF

j_call: TRBJ1-3
v_call: TRBV3-1/TRBV3-2
cdr3_aa: ASSRQGSGNTIY

j_call: TRBJ1-4
v_call: TRBV19
cdr3_aa: ASSIPPPGTGNEKLF

j_call: TRBJ2-7
v_call: TRBV30
cdr3_aa: AWSEGGTYEQY

j_call: TRBJ1-5
v_call: TRBV6-2/TRBV6-3
cdr3_aa: ASSYSGTGVPLNNQPQH

j_call: TRBJ1-1
v_call: TRBV27
cdr3_aa: ASSSTPPRVNTEAF

j_call: TRBJ2-2
v_call: TRBV7-7
cdr3_aa: ASSLGIGQGSGTGELF

j_call: TRBJ2-7
v_call: TRBV10-3
cdr3_aa: AISVQKREGIGEQY

j_call: TRBJ2-7
v_call: TRBV27
cdr3_aa: ASKSGSLGEQY

j_call: TRBJ1-1
v_call: TRBV12-3/TRBV12-4
cdr3_aa: ASSKDRGTEAF

j_call: TRBJ1-4
v_call: TRBV28
cdr3_aa: ASSPQGKLF

j_call: TRBJ1-6
v_call: TRBV15
cdr3_aa: ATSRGFEGVRNSPLH

j_call: TRBJ2-7
v_call: TRBV5-4
cdr3_aa: ASSPLGGSYEQY